This record concerns one T cell receptor beta chain sequence. This sample is drawn from a study of blood T cell repertoires in COVID-19. About the study: Samples taken during acute and convalescent COVID-19 were collected in the United States, Italy and Spain. Nucleic acid was either cDNA or gDNA, and it came from T cells, B-cell-depleted T cells, or PBMCs.

The CDR3 spans 13 residues. J gave up 6 bases and V 2 bases, and 3 bases lay outside the gene matches. CDR1 is SEHNR and CDR2 is FQNEAQ in the germline V gene (reference sequence). Source study methods: Amplified reference gene primers provided the basis for estimating nucleated cell counts. Sequencing was performed with immunoSEQ multiplex PCR; in TCRdb, only in-frame clones are kept and a portion is missing. V, J and clone size reflect that table, while D and trimming were determined from the DNA. The data show around 140,000 clones, with 88% seen just once and 28% held by the top ten. The chain recombines TRBV7-9 with TRBJ1-2; TRBD1 aligns across 7 bases. The TCR comes from a human donor in a cohort sampled during active COVID-19. The sample taken for sequencing was peripheral blood. The CDR3 spells CASSLTGANGYTF. The CDR3, as DNA: TGTGCCAGCAGCTTAACAGGGGCGAATGGCTACACCTTC.